The T cell receptor (beta chain) under discussion was sequenced for a study of CD8 T cells in ankylosing spondylitis. Findings and caveats of the study: Earlier reports found some motif variants in synovial fluid and blood in reactive arthritis.

Trimming left V 0 bases short and J 9 bases short, with 16 bases between. Germline V gene data show CDR1 as SGHRS and CDR2 as YFSETQ. The CDR3 spans 15 residues. This clonotype was observed a handful of times. The antigen is not known. The authors made TCR beta libraries by quantitative 5'-RACE with molecular barcodes. TCRdb reprocessed the 5' RACE reads via MiXCR and lists one record per CDR3 protein. The sample lists about 360,000 distinct CDR3 sequences; approximately 15% were seen once. The chain is built from TRBV5-1 and TRBJ2-1, with TRBD1 as a possible D gene (5 bases). The clonotype comes from a male donor with ankylosing spondylitis or in good health (not recorded which). The specimen was blood, either unsorted or a sorted T cell fraction (not recorded which). CDR3 amino acids: CASSLAARVLGEQFF. The CDR3 DNA reads TGCGCCAGCAGCTTGGCTGCCAGGGTGTTGGGTGAGCAGTTCTTC.